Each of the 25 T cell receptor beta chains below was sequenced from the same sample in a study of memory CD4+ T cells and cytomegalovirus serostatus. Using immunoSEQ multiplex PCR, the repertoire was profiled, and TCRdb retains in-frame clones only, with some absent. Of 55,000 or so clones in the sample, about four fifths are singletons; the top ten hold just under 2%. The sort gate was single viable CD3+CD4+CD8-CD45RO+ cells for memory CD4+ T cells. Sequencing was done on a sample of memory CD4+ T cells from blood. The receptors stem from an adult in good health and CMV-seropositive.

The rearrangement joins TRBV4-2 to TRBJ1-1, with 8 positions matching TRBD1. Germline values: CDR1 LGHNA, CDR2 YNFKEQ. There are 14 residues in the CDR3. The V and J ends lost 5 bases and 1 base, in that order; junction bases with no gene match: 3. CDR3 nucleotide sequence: TGTGCCAGCAGCGCCAGGGGGCAGAACACTGAAGCTTTCTTT. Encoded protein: CASSARGQNTEAFF.

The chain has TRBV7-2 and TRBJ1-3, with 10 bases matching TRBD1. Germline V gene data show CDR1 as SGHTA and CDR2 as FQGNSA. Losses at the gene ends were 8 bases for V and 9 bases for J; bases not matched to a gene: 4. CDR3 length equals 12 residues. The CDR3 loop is CASGTGASTIYF. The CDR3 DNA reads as TGTGCCAGCGGGACAGGGGCGAGCACCATATATTTT. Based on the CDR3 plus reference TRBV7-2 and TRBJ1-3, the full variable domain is GAGVSQSPSNKVTEKGKDVELRCDPISGHTALYWYRQSLGQGLEFLIYFQGNSAPDKSGLPSDRFSAERTGGSVSTLTIQRTQQEDSAVYLCASGTGASTIYFGEGSWLTVV.

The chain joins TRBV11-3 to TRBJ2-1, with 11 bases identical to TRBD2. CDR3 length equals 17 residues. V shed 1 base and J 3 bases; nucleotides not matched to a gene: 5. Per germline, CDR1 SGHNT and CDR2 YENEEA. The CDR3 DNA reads TGTGCCAGCAGCTTAGGGGGGACTAGCGGATTCTACAATGAGCAGTTCTTC. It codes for CASSLGGTSGFYNEQFF.

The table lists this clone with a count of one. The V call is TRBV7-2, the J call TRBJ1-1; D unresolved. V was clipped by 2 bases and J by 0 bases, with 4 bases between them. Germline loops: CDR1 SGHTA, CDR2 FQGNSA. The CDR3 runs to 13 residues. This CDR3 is CASSLLMNTEAFF. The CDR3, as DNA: TGTGCCAGCAGCTTACTAATGAACACTGAAGCTTTCTTT.

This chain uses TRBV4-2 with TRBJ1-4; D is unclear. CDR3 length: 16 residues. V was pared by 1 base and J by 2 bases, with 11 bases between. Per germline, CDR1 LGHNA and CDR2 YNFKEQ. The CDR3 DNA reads TGTGCCAGCAGCCAAGTGGAGGGATCCACTAATGAAAAACTGTTTTTT. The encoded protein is CASSQVEGSTNEKLFF.

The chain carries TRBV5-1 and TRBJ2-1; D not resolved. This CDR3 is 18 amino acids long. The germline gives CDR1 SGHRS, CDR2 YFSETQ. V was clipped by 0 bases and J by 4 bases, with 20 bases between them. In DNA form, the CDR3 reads TGCGCCAGCAGCTTGGGTAGGGATAGGATTTCAAGTTACAATGAGCAGTTCTTC. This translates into CASSLGRDRISSYNEQFF.

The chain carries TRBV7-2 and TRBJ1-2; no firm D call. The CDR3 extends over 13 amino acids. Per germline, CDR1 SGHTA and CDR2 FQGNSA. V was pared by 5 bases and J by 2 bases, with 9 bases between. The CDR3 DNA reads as TGTGCCAGCAGCCGTTATCCGAACTATGGCTACACCTTC. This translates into CASSRYPNYGYTF.

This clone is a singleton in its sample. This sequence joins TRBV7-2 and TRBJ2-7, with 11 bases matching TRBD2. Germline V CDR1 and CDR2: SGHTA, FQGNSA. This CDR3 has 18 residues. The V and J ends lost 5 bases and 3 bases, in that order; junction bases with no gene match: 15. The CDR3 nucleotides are TGTGCCAGCAGCACAAAAGGACTAGCGGGTGGACGATTCTACGAGCAGTACTTC. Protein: CASSTKGLAGGRFYEQYF.

CDR3 loop: CASSPGQNGEQFF. CDR3 DNA sequence: TGCGCCAGCAGCCCCGGACAGAACGGTGAGCAGTTCTTC. The chain uses TRBV5-1 and TRBJ2-1, with a possible D match to TRBD1 (6 bases). V dropped 4 bases and J dropped 9 bases, with 14 bases sitting between them. The CDR3 has 13 amino acids. Per germline, CDR1 SGHRS and CDR2 YFSETQ.

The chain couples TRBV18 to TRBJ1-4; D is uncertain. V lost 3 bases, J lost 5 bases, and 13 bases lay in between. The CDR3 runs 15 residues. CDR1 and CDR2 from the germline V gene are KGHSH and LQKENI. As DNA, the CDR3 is TGTGCCAGCTCACCGGGAGGCAGAGCGAATGAAAAACTGTTTTTT. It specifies CASSPGGRANEKLFF. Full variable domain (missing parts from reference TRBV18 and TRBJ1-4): NAGVMQNPRHLVRRRGQEARLRCSPMKGHSHVYWYRQLPEEGLKFMVYLQKENIIDESGMPKERFSAEFPKEGPSILRIQQVVRGDSAAYFCASSPGGRANEKLFFGSGTQLSVL.

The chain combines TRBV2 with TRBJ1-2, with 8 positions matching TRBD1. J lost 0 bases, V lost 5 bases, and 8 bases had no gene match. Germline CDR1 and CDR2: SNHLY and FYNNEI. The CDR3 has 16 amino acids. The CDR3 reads CASSPGGGQANYGYTF. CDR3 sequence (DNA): TGTGCCAGCAGTCCAGGGGGCGGACAAGCTAACTATGGCTACACCTTC.

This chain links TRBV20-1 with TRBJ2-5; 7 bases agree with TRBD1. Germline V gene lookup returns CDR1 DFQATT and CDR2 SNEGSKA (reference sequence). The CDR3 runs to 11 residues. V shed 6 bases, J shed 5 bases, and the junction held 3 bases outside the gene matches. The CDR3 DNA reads TGCAGTGCCCTACAGGGGGAGACCCAGTACTTC. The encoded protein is CSALQGETQYF.

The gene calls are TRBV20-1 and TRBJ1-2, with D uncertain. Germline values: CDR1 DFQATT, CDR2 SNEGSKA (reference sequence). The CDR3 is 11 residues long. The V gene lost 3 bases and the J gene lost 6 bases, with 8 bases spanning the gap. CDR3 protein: CSASGGDGYTF. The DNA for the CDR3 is TGCAGTGCTAGTGGCGGGGATGGCTACACCTTC.

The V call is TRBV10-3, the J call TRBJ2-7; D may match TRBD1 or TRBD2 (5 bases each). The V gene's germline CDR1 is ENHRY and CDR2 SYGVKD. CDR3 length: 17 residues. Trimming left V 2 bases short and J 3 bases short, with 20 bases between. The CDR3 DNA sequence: TGTGCCATCAGTGAGCCAGGGATGGGGGAATCGAGCTACGAGCAGTACTTC. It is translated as CAISEPGMGESSYEQYF.

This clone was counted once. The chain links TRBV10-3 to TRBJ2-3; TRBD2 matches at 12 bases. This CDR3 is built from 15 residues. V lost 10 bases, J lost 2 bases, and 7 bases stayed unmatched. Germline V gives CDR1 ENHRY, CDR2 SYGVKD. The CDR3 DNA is TGTGCCACCGCGCGACTAGCGGGGGTCACAGATACGCAGTATTTT. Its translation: CATARLAGVTDTQYF.

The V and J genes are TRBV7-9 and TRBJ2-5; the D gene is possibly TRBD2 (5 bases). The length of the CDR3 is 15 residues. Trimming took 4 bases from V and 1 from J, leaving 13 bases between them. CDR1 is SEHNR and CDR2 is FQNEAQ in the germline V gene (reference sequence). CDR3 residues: CASSSLPGIQETQYF. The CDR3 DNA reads TGTGCCAGCAGCTCTCTTCCGGGGATCCAAGAGACCCAGTACTTC.

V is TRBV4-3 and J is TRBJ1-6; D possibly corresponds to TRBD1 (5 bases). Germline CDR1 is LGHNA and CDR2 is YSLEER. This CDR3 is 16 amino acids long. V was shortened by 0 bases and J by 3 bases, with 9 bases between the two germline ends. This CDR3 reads CASSQDSQGYNSPLHF. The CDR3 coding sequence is TGCGCCAGCAGCCAAGATTCGCAGGGCTATAATTCACCCCTCCACTTT.

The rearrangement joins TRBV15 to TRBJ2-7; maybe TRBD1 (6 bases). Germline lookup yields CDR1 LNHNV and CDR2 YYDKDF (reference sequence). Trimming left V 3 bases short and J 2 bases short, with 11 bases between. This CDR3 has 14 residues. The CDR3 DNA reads TGTGCCACCAGCAGGGACAGCGACGCCTACGAGCAGTACTTC. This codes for CATSRDSDAYEQYF.

CDR3 in amino acids: CASSYGGLAGTDTQYF. Written as DNA, the CDR3 is TGTGCCAGCAGCTACGGGGGACTAGCGGGCACAGATACGCAGTATTTT. The V gene is TRBV2, the J gene TRBJ2-3; 11 nucleotides match TRBD2. Germline loops: CDR1 SNHLY, CDR2 FYNNEI. Losses at the gene ends were 6 bases for V and 1 base for J; bases not matched to a gene: 6. The CDR3 totals 16 residues.

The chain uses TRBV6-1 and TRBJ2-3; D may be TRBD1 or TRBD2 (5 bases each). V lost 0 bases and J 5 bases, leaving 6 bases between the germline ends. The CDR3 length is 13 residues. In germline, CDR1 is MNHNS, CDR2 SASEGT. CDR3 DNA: TGTGCCAGCAGTGAAGCTGGGGGAGATACGCAGTATTTT. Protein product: CASSEAGGDTQYF.

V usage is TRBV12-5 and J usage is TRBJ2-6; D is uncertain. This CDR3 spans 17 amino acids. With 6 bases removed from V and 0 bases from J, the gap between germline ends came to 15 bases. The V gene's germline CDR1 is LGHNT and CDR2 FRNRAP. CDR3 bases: TGTGCTAGTGGGAGCATATCCCCCCCCTCTGGGGCCAACGTCCTGACTTTC. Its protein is CASGSISPPSGANVLTF.

Here the CDR3 reads CASSLTDYEQYF. In DNA, the CDR3 is TGTGCCAGCAGCTTGACAGATTACGAGCAGTACTTC. The chain has TRBV5-5 and TRBJ2-7; no clear D gene. From germline, CDR1 is SGHKS and CDR2 YYEKEE (reference sequence). The CDR3 sequence is 12 residues long. Trimming cost V 1 base and J 4 bases, with 6 bases left between them.

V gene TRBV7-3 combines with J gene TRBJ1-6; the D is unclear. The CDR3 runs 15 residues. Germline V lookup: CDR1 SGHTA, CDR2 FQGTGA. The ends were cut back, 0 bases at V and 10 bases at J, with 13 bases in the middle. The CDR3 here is CASSLTGGIRSPLHF. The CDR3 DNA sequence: TGTGCCAGCAGCTTAACAGGAGGGATTAGGTCACCCCTCCACTTT.

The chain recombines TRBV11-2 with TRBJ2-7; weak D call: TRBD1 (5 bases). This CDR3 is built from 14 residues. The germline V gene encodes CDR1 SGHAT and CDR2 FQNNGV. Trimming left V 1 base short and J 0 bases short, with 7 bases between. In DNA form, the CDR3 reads TGTGCCAGCAGCTTAGCCAGGGCCTCCTACGAGCAGTACTTC. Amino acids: CASSLARASYEQYF.

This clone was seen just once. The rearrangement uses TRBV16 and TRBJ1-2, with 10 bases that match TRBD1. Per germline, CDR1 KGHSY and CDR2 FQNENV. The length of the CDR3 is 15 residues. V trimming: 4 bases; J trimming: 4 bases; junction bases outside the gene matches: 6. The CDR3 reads CASSPRTGGIYGYTF. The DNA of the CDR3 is TGTGCCAGCAGCCCCCGGACAGGGGGAATCTATGGCTACACCTTC.